This is a list of T cell receptor beta chains from one sample in a study of blood T cell repertoires in COVID-19. Only in-frame clones appear in the TCRdb table, and some are missing; sequencing was by immunoSEQ multiplex PCR. The sample lists about 360,000 clones; around 88% were seen once. Sequencing input: peripheral blood. These receptors came from a woman aged 60 to 75 with COVID-19, enrolled during active disease. The conserved cysteine and the conserved F or W are not part of the CDR3 here. Each record gives: clone size, J gene, V gene, CDR3 protein. Not every row has a clone size; where given, it reads once, few, many or a size class.

. TRBJ1-1 TRBV19 ASSIGGGGRNTEAF
. TRBJ2-1 TRBV15 ATSRESGSYNEQF
once TRBJ1-2 TRBV2 ASSEIGRGESGYT
. TRBJ2-1 TRBV13 ASSERDNEQF
. TRBJ1-3 TRBV7-2 ASSSYRVGSGNTIY
. TRBJ2-1 TRBV30 AWGPQGNEQF
. TRBJ1-3 TRBV30 ARAPISGNTIY
once TRBJ1-6 TRBV2 ASSVLPDSPLGTLH
. TRBJ1-6 TRBV19 ASTERGQGYSPLH
. TRBJ1-1 TRBV7-2 ASSPTEAGGTEAF
. TRBJ2-5 TRBV6-5 ASSPGEGAFETQY
. TRBJ2-7 TRBV11-2 ASSSHGQIGYEQY
. TRBJ2-5 TRBV9 ASSVLGLEETQY
. TRBJ2-7 TRBV9 ASSGTGDLQY
. TRBJ2-3 TRBV11-2 ASSFRLITDTQY
. TRBJ1-1 TRBV7-9 ASSPTTGRYTEAF
. TRBJ1-1 TRBV12-3/TRBV12-4 ASRPGQGMRAF
. TRBJ2-2 TRBV21-1 ASSNPTGHTNTGELF
. TRBJ2-3 TRBV5-1 ASTLGLVGLGVSTDTQY
. TRBJ1-2 TRBV30 AWSVLWRDSFGYT
. TRBJ2-6 TRBV10-3 AISDRGSGANVLT
. TRBJ2-5 TRBV5-6 ASSLPGASLVETQY
. TRBJ1-2 TRBV7-9 ASSLNGEDYGYT
. TRBJ2-1 TRBV2 ASSRDSSEQF
. TRBJ2-1 TRBV11-2 ASSLNKGGSSYNEQF
. TRBJ2-1 TRBV12-5 ASGLRLAGGYNEQF
. TRBJ1-4 TRBV30 AWSGTATNEKLF
. TRBJ1-2 TRBV6-2/TRBV6-3 ASSQGFYGYT
. TRBJ2-4 TRBV29-1 SVETHYLSGAKNIQY
few TRBJ1-3 TRBV5-4 ASSPTEGKGNTIY
. TRBJ2-2 TRBV9 ASSPTTDPTGELF
. TRBJ2-5 TRBV24-1 ATSDGTPQETQY
. TRBJ1-2 TRBV6-2/TRBV6-3 ASSSNIEGQGGIGYT